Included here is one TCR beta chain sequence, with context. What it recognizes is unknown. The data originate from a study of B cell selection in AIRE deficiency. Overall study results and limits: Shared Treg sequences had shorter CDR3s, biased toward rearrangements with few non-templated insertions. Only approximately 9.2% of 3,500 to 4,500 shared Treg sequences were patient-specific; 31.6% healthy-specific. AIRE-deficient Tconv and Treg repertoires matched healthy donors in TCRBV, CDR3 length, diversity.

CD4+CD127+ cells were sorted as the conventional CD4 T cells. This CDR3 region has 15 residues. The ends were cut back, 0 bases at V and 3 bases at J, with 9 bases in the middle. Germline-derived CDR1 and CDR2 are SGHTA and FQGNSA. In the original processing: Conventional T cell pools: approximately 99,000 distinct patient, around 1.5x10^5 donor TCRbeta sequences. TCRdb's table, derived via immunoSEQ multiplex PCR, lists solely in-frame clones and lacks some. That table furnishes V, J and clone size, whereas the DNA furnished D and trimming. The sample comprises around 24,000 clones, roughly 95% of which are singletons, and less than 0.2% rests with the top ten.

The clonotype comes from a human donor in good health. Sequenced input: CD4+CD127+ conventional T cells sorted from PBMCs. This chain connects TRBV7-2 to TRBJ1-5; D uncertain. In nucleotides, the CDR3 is TGTGCCAGCAGCTTAGCGAGTCACTTCAATCAGCCCCAGCATTTT. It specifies CASSLASHFNQPQHF.